The next 9 T cell receptor beta chains were all read from a single sample in a study of blood T cell repertoires in COVID-19. Repertoires were generated with immunoSEQ multiplex PCR, while TCRdb's copy carries only in-frame clones and drops some. The sample holds about 400,000 clones, approximately 86% seen once. Material: PBMCs or T cells enriched from blood (not recorded which). Receptor source: a woman between 35 and 50 years old with acute COVID-19.

This chain uses TRBV15 with TRBJ1-4; maybe TRBD1 (5 bases). The CDR3 is 14 amino acids. Trimming left V 0 bases short and J 8 bases short, with 10 bases between. CDR1 is LNHNV, CDR2 YYDKDF, per germline (reference sequence). The CDR3 reads CATSRDLSGEKLFF. The CDR3 nucleotides are TGTGCCACCAGCAGAGATCTTTCAGGGGAAAAACTGTTTTTT.

In nucleotides, the CDR3 is TGTGCCAGCAGCTTAGGAGACAGGGGTTGGGAGCAGTACTTC. Translated, it gives CASSLGDRGWEQYF. The rearrangement joins TRBV13 to TRBJ2-7; TRBD1 aligns across 8 bases. Germline loops: CDR1 PRHDT, CDR2 FYEKMQ (reference sequence). The V segment lost 0 bases and the J segment 7 bases; nucleotides outside the gene matches: 5. The CDR3 sequence is 14 residues long.

The V gene is TRBV6-1, the J gene TRBJ1-3; D gene ambiguous. The germline V gene has CDR1 MNHNS and CDR2 SASEGT. Trimming took 2 bases from V and 4 from J, leaving 15 bases between them. There are 16 residues in the CDR3. In DNA form, the CDR3 reads TGTGCCAGCAGTGAAACCCCCTTGTCGGGAGGAAACACCATATATTTT. Protein sequence: CASSETPLSGGNTIYF.

This rearrangement joins TRBV13 to TRBJ1-2, with D tentatively TRBD1 (5 bases). The CDR3 spans 13 residues. The ends were cut back, 6 bases at V and 8 bases at J, with 16 bases in the middle. Germline-derived CDR1 and CDR2 are PRHDT and FYEKMQ (reference sequence). This chain's CDR3 is CASSPAQGGGYTF. The CDR3 DNA reads TGTGCCAGCAGTCCGGCCCAGGGAGGCGGCTACACCTTC. The full variable domain, its missing parts supplied by reference TRBV13 and TRBJ1-2, is AAGVIQSPRHLIKEKRETATLKCYPIPRHDTVYWYQQGPGQDPQFLISFYEKMQSDKGSIPDRFSAQQFSDYHSELNMSSLELGDSALYFCASSPAQGGGYTFGSGTRLTVV.

The rearrangement uses TRBV24-1 and TRBJ2-3; 9 bases line up with TRBD2. V shed 3 bases, J shed 1 base, and the junction held 1 base outside the gene matches. The CDR3 spans 15 residues. Germline V gene data show CDR1 as KGHDR and CDR2 as SFDVKD. The CDR3 DNA follows: TGTGCCACCAGTGATCGACTAGCGGGCACAGATACGCAGTATTTT. Protein sequence: CATSDRLAGTDTQYF.

J is TRBJ1-3 and V is TRBV5-1; no firm D call. The CDR3 is 16 amino acids. The germline gives CDR1 SGHRS, CDR2 YFSETQ. V was shortened by 0 bases and J by 1 base, with 11 bases between the two germline ends. The DNA for the CDR3 is TGCGCCAGCAGCTTGGGGGAACGGGGTTCTGGAAACACCATATATTTT. This gives the protein CASSLGERGSGNTIYF.

The rearrangement uses TRBV2 and TRBJ1-5; no clear D gene. The CDR3 has 13 amino acids. Germline loops: CDR1 SNHLY, CDR2 FYNNEI. V lost 6 bases and J 8 bases, leaving 14 bases between the germline ends. The CDR3 is CASRRGPFEPQHF. The CDR3 coding sequence is TGTGCCAGCAGGAGAGGGCCGTTTGAGCCCCAGCATTTT.

V gene TRBV5-5 combines with J gene TRBJ1-3; TRBD1 matches at 9 bases. Germline V gene data show CDR1 as SGHKS and CDR2 as YYEKEE (reference sequence). V dropped 4 bases and J dropped 2; count of bases not matched to a gene: 4. The CDR3 has 15 residues. This CDR3 is CASSIQGATGNTIYF. For the CDR3, the DNA is TGTGCCAGCAGCATACAGGGGGCGACTGGAAACACCATATATTTT.

This chain connects TRBV20-1 to TRBJ2-7; 8 bases line up with TRBD1. Germline V CDR1 and CDR2: DFQATT, SNEGSKA (reference sequence). The CDR3 is 11 residues long. DNA for the CDR3: TGCAGAGCGACAGGGGCCTACGAGCAGTACTTC. It encodes CRATGAYEQYF.